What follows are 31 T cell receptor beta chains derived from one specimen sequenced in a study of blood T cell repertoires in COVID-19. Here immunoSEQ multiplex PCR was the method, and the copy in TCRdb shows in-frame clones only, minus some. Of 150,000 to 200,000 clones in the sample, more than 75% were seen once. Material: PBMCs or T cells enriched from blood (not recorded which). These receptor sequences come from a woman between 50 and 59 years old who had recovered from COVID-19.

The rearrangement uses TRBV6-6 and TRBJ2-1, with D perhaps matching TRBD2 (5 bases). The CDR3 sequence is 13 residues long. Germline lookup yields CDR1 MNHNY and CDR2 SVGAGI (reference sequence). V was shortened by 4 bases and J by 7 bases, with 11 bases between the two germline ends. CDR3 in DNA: TGTGCCAGCAGTTCTCCTAGCCGGAATGAGCAGTTCTTC. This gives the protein CASSSPSRNEQFF.

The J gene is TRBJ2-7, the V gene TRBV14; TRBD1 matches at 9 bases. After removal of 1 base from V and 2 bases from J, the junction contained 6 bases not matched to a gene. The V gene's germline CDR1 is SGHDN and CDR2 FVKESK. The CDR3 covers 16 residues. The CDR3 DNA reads TGTGCCAGCAGCCAAGTCACAGGGGGCCCACCCTACGAGCAGTACTTC. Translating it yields CASSQVTGGPPYEQYF.

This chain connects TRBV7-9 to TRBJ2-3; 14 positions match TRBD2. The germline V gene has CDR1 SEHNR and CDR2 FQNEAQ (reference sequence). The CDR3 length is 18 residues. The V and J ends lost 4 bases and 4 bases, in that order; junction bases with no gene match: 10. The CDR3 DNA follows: TGTGCCAGCAGCTCACCCGGGACTAGCGGGAGTGATGCAGATACGCAGTATTTT. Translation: CASSSPGTSGSDADTQYF.

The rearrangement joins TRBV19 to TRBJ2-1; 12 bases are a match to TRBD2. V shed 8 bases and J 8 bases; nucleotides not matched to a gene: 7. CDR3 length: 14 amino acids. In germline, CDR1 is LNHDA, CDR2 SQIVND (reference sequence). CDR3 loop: CASALAGGPDEQFF. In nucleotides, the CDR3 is TGTGCCAGTGCTCTAGCGGGAGGGCCGGATGAGCAGTTCTTC.

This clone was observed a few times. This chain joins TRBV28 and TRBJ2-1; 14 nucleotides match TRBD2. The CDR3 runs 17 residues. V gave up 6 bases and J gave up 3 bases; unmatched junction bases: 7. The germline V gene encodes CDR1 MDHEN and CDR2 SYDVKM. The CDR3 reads CASSTGTSGSIYNEQFF. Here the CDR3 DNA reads TGTGCCAGCAGCACCGGGACTAGCGGGAGCATCTACAATGAGCAGTTCTTC.

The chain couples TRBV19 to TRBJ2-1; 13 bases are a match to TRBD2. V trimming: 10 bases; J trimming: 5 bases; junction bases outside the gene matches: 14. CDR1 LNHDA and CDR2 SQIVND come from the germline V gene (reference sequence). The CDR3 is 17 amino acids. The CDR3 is CATRLAGGQRKNNEQFF. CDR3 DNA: TGTGCCACCAGACTAGCGGGAGGACAAAGGAAAAACAATGAGCAGTTCTTC.

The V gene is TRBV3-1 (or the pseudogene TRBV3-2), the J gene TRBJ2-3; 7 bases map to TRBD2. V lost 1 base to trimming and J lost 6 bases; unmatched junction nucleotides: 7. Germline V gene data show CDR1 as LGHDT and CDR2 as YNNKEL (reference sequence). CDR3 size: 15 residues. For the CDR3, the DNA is TGTGCCAGCAGCCAAGCTACCGGGACTAAGGATACGCAGTATTTT. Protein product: CASSQATGTKDTQYF.

The CDR3 sequence is CSASLGQGFTYNEQFF. Written as DNA, the CDR3 is TGCAGTGCTAGTTTGGGACAGGGATTCACCTACAATGAGCAGTTCTTC. The rearrangement links TRBV20-1 to TRBJ2-1, with TRBD1 matching 9 bases. The CDR3 is 16 amino acids. Trimming removed 3 bases from V and 2 bases from J; junction bases left unmatched: 8. The germline gives CDR1 DFQATT, CDR2 SNEGSKA (reference sequence).

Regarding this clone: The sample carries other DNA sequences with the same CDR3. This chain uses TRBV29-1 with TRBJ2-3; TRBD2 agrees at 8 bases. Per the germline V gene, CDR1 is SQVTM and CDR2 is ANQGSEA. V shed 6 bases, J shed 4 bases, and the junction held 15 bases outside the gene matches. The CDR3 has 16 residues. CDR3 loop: CSVDGPGLVKADTQYF. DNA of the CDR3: TGCAGCGTCGATGGTCCGGGACTAGTTAAGGCAGATACGCAGTATTTT.

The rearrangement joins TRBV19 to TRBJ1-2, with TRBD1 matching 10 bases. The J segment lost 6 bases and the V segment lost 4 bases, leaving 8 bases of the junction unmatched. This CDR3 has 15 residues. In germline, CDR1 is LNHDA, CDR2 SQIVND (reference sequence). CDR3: CASSTTGTGVHGYTF. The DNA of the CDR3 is TGTGCCAGTAGTACCACCGGGACAGGGGTCCATGGCTACACCTTC.

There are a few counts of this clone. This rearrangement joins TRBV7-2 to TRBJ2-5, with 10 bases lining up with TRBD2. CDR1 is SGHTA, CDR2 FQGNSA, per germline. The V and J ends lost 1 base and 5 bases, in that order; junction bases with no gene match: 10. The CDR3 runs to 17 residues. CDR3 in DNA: TGTGCCAGCAGCTTAGGAGGAGCGGGAGGGCCGGAGGAGACCCAGTACTTC. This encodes CASSLGGAGGPEETQYF.

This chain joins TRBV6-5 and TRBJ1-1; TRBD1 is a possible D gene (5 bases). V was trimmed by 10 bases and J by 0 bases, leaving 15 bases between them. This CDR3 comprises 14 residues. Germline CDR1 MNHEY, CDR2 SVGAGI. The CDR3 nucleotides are TGTGCCACCTTTTATGACAGTCTGAACACTGAAGCTTTCTTT. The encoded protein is CATFYDSLNTEAFF.

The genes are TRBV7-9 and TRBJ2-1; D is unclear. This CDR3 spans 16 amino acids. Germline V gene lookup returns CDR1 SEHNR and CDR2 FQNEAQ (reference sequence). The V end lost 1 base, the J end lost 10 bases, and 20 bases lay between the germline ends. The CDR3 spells CASSLGGNLIIVEQFF. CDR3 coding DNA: TGTGCCAGCAGCTTAGGAGGTAACCTCATAATCGTAGAGCAGTTCTTC.

The CDR3 sequence is CASSPRGGGNTEAFF. In DNA, the CDR3 is TGTGCCAGCTCACCTCGGGGCGGGGGGAACACTGAAGCTTTCTTT. This chain joins TRBV18 and TRBJ1-1; D possibly corresponds to TRBD1 (5 bases). The CDR3 extends over 15 amino acids. V was shortened by 3 bases and J by 1 base, with 12 bases between the two germline ends. Germline V lookup: CDR1 KGHSH, CDR2 LQKENI. The variable domain in full, with the rest retrieved from reference TRBV18 and TRBJ1-1, is NAGVMQNPRHLVRRRGQEARLRCSPMKGHSHVYWYRQLPEEGLKFMVYLQKENIIDESGMPKERFSAEFPKEGPSILRIQQVVRGDSAAYFCASSPRGGGNTEAFFGQGTRLTVV.

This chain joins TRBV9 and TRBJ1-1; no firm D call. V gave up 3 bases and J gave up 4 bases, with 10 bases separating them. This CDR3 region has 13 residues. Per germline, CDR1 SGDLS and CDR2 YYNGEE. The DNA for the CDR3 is TGTGCCAGCAGCGCCCCGGGAGGCACTGAAGCTTTCTTT. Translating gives CASSAPGGTEAFF. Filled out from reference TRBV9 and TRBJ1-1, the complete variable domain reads DSGVTQTPKHLITATGQRVTLRCSPRSGDLSVYWYQQSLDQGLQFLIQYYNGEERAKGNILERFSAQQFPDLHSELNLSSLELGDSALYFCASSAPGGTEAFFGQGTRLTVV.

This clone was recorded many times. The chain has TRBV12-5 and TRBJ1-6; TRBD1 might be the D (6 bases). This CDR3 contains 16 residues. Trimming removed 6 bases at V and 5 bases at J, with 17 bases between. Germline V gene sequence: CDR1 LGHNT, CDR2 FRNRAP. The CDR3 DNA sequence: TGTGCTAGTGGCCCCGACAGAGGGGGTGATAATTCACCCCTCCACTTT. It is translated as CASGPDRGGDNSPLHF. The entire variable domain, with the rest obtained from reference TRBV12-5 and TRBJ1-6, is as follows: DARVTQTPRHKVTEMGQEVTMRCQPILGHNTVFWYRQTMMQGLELLAYFRNRAPLDDSGMPKDRFSAEMPDATLATLKIQPSEPRDSAVYFCASGPDRGGDNSPLHFGNGTRLTVT.

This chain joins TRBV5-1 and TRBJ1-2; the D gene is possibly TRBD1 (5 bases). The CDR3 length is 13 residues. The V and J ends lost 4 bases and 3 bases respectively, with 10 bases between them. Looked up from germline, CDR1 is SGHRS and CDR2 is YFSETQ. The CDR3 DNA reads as TGCGCCAGCAGCCCGTCGGGGGACTATGGCTACACCTTC. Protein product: CASSPSGDYGYTF.

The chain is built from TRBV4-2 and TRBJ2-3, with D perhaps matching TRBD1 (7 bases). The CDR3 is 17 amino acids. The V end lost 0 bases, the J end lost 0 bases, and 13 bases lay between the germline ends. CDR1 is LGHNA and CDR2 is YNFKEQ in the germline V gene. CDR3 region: CASSQDRRGLSTDTQYF. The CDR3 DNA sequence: TGTGCCAGCAGCCAAGATCGGAGGGGGCTCAGCACAGATACGCAGTATTTT.

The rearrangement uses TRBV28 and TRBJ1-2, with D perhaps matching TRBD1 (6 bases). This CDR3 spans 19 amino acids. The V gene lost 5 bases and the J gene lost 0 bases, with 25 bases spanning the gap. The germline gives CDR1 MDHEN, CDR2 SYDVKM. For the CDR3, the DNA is TGTGCCAGCAGTCTCTTCCTAAAATGGGGGCAAAGAGCTAACTATGGCTACACCTTC. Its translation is CASSLFLKWGQRANYGYTF.

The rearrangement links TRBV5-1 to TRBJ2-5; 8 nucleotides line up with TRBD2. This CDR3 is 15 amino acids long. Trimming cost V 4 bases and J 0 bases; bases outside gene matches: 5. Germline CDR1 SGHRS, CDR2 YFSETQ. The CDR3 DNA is TGCGCCAGCAGCGCCCTAGCGGGTAACCAAGAGACCCAGTACTTC. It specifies CASSALAGNQETQYF.

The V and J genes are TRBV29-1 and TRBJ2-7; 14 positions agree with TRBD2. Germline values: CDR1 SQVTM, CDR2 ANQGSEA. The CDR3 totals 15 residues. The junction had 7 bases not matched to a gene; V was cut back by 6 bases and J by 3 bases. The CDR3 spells CSVTGLAGANYEQYF. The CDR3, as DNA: TGCAGCGTGACGGGACTAGCGGGAGCCAACTACGAGCAGTACTTC.

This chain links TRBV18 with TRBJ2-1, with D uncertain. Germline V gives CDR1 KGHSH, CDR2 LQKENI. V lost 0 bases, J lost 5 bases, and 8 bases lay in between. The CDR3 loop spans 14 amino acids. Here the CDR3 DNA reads TGTGCCAGCTCACCACCCGTCAGAAACAATGAGCAGTTCTTC. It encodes CASSPPVRNNEQFF.

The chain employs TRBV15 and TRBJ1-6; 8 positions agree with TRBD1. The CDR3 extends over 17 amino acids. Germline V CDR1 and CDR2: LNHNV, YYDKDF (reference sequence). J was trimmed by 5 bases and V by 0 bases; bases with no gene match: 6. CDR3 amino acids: CATSRDTGGWNNSPLHF. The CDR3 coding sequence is TGTGCCACCAGCAGAGATACAGGGGGATGGAATAATTCACCCCTCCACTTT.

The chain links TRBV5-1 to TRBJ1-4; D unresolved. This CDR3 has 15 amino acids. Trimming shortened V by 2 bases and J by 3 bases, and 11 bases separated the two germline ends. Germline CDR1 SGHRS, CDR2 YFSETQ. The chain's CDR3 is CASSFDLGANEKLFF. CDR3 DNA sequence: TGCGCCAGCAGCTTCGACCTGGGAGCTAATGAAAAACTGTTTTTT.

The CDR3 DNA is TGTGCCAGCAGCTTGGACAGCGCCAAAAACATTCAGTACTTC. This gives the protein CASSLDSAKNIQYF. The V gene is TRBV5-4, the J gene TRBJ2-4, with no clear D. The CDR3 covers 14 residues. CDR1 SGHNT and CDR2 YYREEE come from the germline V gene (reference sequence). The V and J ends lost 0 bases and 1 base respectively, with 5 bases between them.

CDR3 nucleotide sequence: TGTGCCAGCAGCTCAAGCGGGAGACAGGAAGGTGAGCAGTTCTTC. Its protein product is CASSSSGRQEGEQFF. The chain joins TRBV7-9 to TRBJ2-1, with TRBD2 matching over 8 bases. The CDR3 length is 15 residues. Germline V gives CDR1 SEHNR, CDR2 FQNEAQ (reference sequence). The V and J ends lost 4 bases and 9 bases, in that order; junction bases with no gene match: 11.

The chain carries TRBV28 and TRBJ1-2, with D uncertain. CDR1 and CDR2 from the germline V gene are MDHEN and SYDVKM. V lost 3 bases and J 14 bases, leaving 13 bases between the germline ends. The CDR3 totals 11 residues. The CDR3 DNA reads TGTGCCAGCAGTTTGGGAGTCCCCTTAACCTTC. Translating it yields CASSLGVPLTF.

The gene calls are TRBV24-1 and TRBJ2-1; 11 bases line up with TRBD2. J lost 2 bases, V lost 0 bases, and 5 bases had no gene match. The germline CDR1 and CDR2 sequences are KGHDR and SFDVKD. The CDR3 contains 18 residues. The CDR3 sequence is CATSDLLFSGRAYNEQFF. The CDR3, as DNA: TGTGCCACCAGTGATTTGCTATTTAGCGGGAGGGCCTACAATGAGCAGTTCTTC.

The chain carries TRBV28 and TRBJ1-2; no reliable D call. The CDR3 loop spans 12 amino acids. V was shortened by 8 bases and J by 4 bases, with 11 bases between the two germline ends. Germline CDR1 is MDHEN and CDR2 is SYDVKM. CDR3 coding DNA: TGTGCCAGCGAGAGACTATCCTATGGCTACACCTTC. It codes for CASERLSYGYTF.

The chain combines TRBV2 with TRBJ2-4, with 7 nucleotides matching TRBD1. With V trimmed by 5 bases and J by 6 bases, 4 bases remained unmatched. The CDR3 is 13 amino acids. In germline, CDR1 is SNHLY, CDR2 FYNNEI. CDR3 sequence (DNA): TGTGCCAGCAGTACGGGACAGATAAACATTCAGTACTTC. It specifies CASSTGQINIQYF.

CDR3 residues: CASSLLGTVNEKLFF. In DNA form, the CDR3 reads TGTGCCAGCAGTTTATTAGGGACAGTTAATGAAAAACTGTTTTTT. The V call is TRBV27, the J call TRBJ1-4, with TRBD1 matching over 7 bases. Per germline, CDR1 MNHEY and CDR2 SMNVEV (reference sequence). The junction had 3 bases not matched to a gene; V was cut back by 1 base and J by 4 bases. This CDR3 contains 15 residues.